The rows below give T cell receptor beta chains drawn from one sample of a study of graft-versus-host responses after intestinal transplantation. Measured with immunoSEQ multiplex PCR; TCRdb has only the in-frame clones, and not every one. Of about 120,000 clones detected, 85% to 95% appear once; the ten largest clones hold approximately 1.2%. Antigen specificity for these receptors is unknown. The sample in question was unstimulated CD8+ T cells sorted from spleen or lymph node cells, obtained before transplant. These receptors were obtained from a human donor who was the organ donor for an intestinal transplant. CDR3s include the opening cysteine and the closing phenylalanine or tryptophan. The D gene is left open where the match is weak. Size is stated for part of the rows, as once, few or many counts, or as a class when the clone is expanded.

j_gene,v_gene,d_gene,abundance,len,CDR3aa,CDR3nt
TRBJ2-3,TRBV4-2,.,.,16,CASSHPKRRSTDTQYF,TGTGCCAGCAGCCACCCAAAGAGGAGAAGCACAGATACGCAGTATTTT
TRBJ2-7,TRBV9,.,once,14,CASSLRDQGLEQYF,TGTGCCAGCAGCCTACGGGACCAAGGGCTCGAGCAGTACTTC
TRBJ2-7,TRBV11-2,.,.,16,CASSSYSLVASYEQYF,TGTGCCAGCAGTTCCTACTCACTAGTGGCCTCCTACGAGCAGTACTTC
TRBJ1-4,TRBV9,.,.,14,CASSGGTDNEKLFF,TGTGCCAGCAGCGGCGGGACGGATAATGAAAAACTGTTTTTT
TRBJ2-7,TRBV19,TRBD1,few,15,CASSGGQGAIYEQYF,TGTGCCAGTAGTGGGGGACAGGGGGCGATCTACGAGCAGTACTTC
TRBJ1-1,TRBV4-1,TRBD1,.,14,CASSQGTGLREAFF,TGCGCCAGCAGCCAAGGGACAGGACTTCGGGAAGCTTTCTTT
TRBJ1-3,TRBV9,.,.,16,CASSVTETPSGNTIYF,TGTGCCAGCAGCGTAACGGAGACCCCCTCTGGAAACACCATATATTTT
TRBJ2-3,TRBV14,.,.,14,CASSQESNTDTQYF,TGTGCCAGCAGCCAAGAGTCTAACACAGATACGCAGTATTTT
TRBJ1-1,TRBV21-1,.,few,14,CASSKDAGPTEAFF,TGTGCCAGCAGCAAAGATGCGGGGCCCACTGAAGCTTTCTTT
TRBJ2-6,TRBV5-4,.,.,15,CASSGRLSGANVLTF,TGTGCCAGCTCCGGACGGCTCTCTGGGGCCAACGTCCTGACTTTC